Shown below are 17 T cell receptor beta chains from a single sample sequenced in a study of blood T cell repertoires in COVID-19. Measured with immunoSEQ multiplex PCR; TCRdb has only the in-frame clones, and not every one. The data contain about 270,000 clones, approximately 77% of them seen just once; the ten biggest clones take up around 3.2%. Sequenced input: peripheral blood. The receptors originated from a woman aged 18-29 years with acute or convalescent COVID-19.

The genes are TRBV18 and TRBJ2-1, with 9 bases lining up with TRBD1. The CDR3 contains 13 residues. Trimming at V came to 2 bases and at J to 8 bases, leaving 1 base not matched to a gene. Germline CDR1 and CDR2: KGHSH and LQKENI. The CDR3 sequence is CASSPGTGHEQFF. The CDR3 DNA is TGTGCCAGCTCACCAGGGACAGGGCATGAGCAGTTCTTC.

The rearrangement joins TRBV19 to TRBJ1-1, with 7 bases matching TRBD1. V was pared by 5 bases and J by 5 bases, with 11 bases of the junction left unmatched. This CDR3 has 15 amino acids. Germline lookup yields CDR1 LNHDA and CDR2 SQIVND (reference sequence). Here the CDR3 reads CASSGGGAGRTEAFF. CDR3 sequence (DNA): TGTGCCAGTAGTGGAGGGGGCGCGGGGCGGACTGAAGCTTTCTTT. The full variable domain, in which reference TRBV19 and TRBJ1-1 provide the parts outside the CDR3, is DGGITQSPKYLFRKEGQNVTLSCEQNLNHDAMYWYRQDPGQGLRLIYYSQIVNDFQKGDIAEGYSVSREKKESFPLTVTSAQKNPTAFYLCASSGGGAGRTEAFFGQGTRLTVV.

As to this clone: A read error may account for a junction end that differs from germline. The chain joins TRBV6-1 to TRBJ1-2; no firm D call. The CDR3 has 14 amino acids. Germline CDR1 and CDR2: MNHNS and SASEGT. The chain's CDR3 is CASSEATDAYDYTF. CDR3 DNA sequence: TGTGCCAGCAGTGAAGCTACAGACGCTTATGACTACACCTTC.

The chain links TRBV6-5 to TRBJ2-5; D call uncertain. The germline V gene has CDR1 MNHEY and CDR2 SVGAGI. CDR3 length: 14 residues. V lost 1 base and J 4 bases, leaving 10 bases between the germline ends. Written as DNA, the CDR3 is TGTGCCAGCAGTTACTACCAGGCCCCAGAGACCCAGTACTTC. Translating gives CASSYYQAPETQYF.

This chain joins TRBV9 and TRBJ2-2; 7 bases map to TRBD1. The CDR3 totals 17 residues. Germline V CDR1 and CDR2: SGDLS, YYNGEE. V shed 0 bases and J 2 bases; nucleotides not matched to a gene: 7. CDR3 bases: TGTGCCAGCAGCGTAGCCCGGACAGGATTAAACACCGGGGAGCTGTTTTTT. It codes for CASSVARTGLNTGELFF.

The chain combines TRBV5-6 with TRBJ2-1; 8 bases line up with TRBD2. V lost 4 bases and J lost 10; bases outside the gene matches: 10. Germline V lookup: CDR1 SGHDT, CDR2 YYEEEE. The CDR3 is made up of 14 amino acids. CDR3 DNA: TGTGCCAGCAGCGACTTGGGACTAGGGACCGAGCAGTTCTTC. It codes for CASSDLGLGTEQFF.

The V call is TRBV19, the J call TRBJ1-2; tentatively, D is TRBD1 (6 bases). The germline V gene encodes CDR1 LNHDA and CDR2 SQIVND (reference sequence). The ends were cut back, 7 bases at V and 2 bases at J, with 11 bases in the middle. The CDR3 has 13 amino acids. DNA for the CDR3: TGTGCCAGTACTTTGGACAGAAACTATGGCTACACCTTC. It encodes CASTLDRNYGYTF. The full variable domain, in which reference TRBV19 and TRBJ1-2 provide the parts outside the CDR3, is DGGITQSPKYLFRKEGQNVTLSCEQNLNHDAMYWYRQDPGQGLRLIYYSQIVNDFQKGDIAEGYSVSREKKESFPLTVTSAQKNPTAFYLCASTLDRNYGYTFGSGTRLTVV.

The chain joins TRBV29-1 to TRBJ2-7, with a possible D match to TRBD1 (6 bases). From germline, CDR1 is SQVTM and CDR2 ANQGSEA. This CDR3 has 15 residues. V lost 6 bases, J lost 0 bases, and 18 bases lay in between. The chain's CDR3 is CSVVSTGDASYEQYF. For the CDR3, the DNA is TGCAGCGTGGTTTCGACAGGAGATGCCTCCTACGAGCAGTACTTC.

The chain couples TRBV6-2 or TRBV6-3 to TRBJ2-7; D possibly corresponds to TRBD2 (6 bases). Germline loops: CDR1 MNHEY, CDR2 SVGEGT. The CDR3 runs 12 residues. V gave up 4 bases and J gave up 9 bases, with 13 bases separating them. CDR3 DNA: TGTGCCAGCAGTTCAGCGGGTTTGGGGCAGTACTTC. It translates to CASSSAGLGQYF.

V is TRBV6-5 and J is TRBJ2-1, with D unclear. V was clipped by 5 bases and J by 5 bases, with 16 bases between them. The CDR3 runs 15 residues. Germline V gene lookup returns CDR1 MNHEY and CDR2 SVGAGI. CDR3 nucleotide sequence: TGTGCCAGCAGTCCGGTCCTTACTGCCCACAATGAGCAGTTCTTC. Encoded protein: CASSPVLTAHNEQFF.

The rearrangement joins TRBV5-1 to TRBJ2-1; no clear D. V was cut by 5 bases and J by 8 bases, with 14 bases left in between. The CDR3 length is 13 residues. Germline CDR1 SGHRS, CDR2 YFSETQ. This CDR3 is CASRPPSVDEQFF. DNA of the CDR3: TGCGCCAGCAGGCCTCCTTCGGTGGATGAGCAGTTCTTC.

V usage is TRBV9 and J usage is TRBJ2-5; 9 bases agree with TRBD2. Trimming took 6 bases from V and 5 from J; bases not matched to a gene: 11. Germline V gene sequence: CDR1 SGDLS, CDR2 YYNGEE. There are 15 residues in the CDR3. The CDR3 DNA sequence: TGTGCCAGCACTGGTAGCGGGAGTCCGGGGGAGACCCAGTACTTC. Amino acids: CASTGSGSPGETQYF.

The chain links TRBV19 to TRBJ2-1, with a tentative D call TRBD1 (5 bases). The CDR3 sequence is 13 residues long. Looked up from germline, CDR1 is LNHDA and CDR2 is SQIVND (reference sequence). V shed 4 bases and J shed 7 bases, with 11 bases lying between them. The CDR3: CASSNQGSNEQFF. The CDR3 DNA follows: TGTGCCAGTAGTAACCAGGGTTCGAATGAGCAGTTCTTC.

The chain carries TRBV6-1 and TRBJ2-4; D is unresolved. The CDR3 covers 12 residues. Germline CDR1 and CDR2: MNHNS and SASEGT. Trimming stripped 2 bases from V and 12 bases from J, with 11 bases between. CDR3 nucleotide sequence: TGTGCCAGCAGTGAATGGGCGACGAGTCAGTACTTC. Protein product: CASSEWATSQYF.

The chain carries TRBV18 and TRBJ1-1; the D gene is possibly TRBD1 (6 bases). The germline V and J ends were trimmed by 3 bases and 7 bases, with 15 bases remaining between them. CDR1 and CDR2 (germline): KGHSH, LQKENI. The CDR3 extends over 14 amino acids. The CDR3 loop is CASSPGAGGGEAFF. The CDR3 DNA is TGTGCCAGCTCACCGGGGGCGGGTGGAGGTGAAGCTTTCTTT.

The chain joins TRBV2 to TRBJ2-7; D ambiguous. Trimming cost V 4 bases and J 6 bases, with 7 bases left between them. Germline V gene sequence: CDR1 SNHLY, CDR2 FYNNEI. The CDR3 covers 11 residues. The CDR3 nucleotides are TGTGCCAGCAGTGTAACGGGCGAGCAGTACTTC. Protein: CASSVTGEQYF.

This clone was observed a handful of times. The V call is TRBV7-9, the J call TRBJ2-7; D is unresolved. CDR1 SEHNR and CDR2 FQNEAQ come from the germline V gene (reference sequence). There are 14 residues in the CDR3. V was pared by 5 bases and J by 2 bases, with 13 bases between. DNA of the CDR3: TGTGCCAGCAGCCCTCAGATGTCGCCCTACGAGCAGTACTTC. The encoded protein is CASSPQMSPYEQYF.